This TCR beta chain was documented in a study of graft-versus-host responses after intestinal transplantation. This CDR3 region has 14 residues. The germline CDR1 and CDR2 sequences are LNHDA and SQIVND (reference sequence). Trimming cost V 7 bases and J 0 bases, with 10 bases left between them. Generated by immunoSEQ multiplex PCR, the TCRdb table keeps only in-frame clones and is missing some. In the table there are around 12,000 clones, 93% of which are singletons. The sample in question was PBMCs, obtained 1032 days after intestinal transplantation. The TCR sequence derives from a human patient who received an intestinal transplant, so some T cells may come from the graft donor. The chain has TRBV19 and TRBJ1-3, with D perhaps matching TRBD1 (5 bases). CDR3 bases: TGTGCCAGTACCACAGGAGCCTCTGGAAACACCATATATTTT. It specifies CASTTGASGNTIYF.